These T cell receptor beta chains were read from a single sample in a study of T-cell memory formation after mild COVID-19. TCRdb itself ran the 5' RACE reads through MiXCR, one entry per CDR3 protein. This sample has roughly 610,000 distinct CDR3 sequences, with 15% to 20% found just once. Sequenced: PBMCs or a T cell subset sorted from them (not recorded which). The receptors originated from an adult woman who had mild COVID-19 (a few samples of this study predate the infection). Cell type and time point are not known. The CDR3 runs from the conserved cysteine through the conserved F or W. D genes are given only for firm matches. The listing skips clone size in some rows; elsewhere it reads once, few, many or a size class.

j_gene	d_gene	len	v_gene	abundance	CDR3nt	CDR3aa
TRBJ2-7	TRBD2	18	TRBV13	.	TGTGCCAGCCGAGGAAGGGGACTAGCGGGAGGACTCTCCTACGAGCAGTACTTC	CASRGRGLAGGLSYEQYF
TRBJ2-3	TRBD1	16	TRBV5-1	.	TGCGCCAGCAGTGATGGACAGGGCGTTGAGGTAGATACGCAGTATTTT	CASSDGQGVEVDTQYF
TRBJ2-1	TRBD2	18	TRBV29-1	few	TGCAGCGTCCACGGAACTAGCGGGCGTCAAAGCTCCTACAATGAGCAGTTCTTC	CSVHGTSGRQSSYNEQFF
TRBJ2-7	.	15	TRBV7-3	many	TGTGCCAGCAGCTTATTAGCGGAAAGCTCCTACGAGCAGTACTTC	CASSLLAESSYEQYF
TRBJ1-2	TRBD1	17	TRBV20-1	.	TGCAGTGCTAGACATAGCGGGACAGGGTCCGGTAACTATGGCTACACCTTC	CSARHSGTGSGNYGYTF
TRBJ2-2	TRBD2	19	TRBV4-1	.	TGCGCCAGCAGCCAACGAACGTGGGGACTAGCGGATTACACCGGGGAGCTGTTTTTT	CASSQRTWGLADYTGELFF
TRBJ1-2	.	15	TRBV6-2/TRBV6-3	.	TGTGCCAGCAGAACGGGTGTCGGCGTGGGCTATGGCTACACCTTC	CASRTGVGVGYGYTF
TRBJ2-1	.	16	TRBV12-3/TRBV12-4	few	TGTGCCAGCAGCTCCATAACGTTAAGCACCGGCAATGAGCAGTTCTTC	CASSSITLSTGNEQFF
TRBJ2-1	TRBD1	13	TRBV30	.	TGTGCCTGGACCCGACAGGGTATTAGCAATCAGTTCTTC	CAWTRQGISNQFF
TRBJ2-7	TRBD2	17	TRBV7-2	few	TGTGCCAGCAGCTCCCCGGGACTAGCGGGAGGGTCCTACGAGCAGTACTTC	CASSSPGLAGGSYEQYF
TRBJ2-1	.	15	TRBV7-6	many	TGTGCCAGCAGCTTGGGTGCGGGGACTTACAATGAGCAGTTCTTC	CASSLGAGTYNEQFF
TRBJ1-2	.	14	TRBV5-1	.	TGCGCCAGCAGCTTGGATGTGGCCACGAGAACCTACACCTTC	CASSLDVATRTYTF
TRBJ1-5	TRBD1	16	TRBV7-2	.	TGTGCCAGCAGCTTCGGGACAGGGGGCGCGGATCAGCCCCAGCATTTT	CASSFGTGGADQPQHF
TRBJ1-2	TRBD1	14	TRBV13	.	TGTGCCAGCAGCTCCAGACAGGGGGCCGATGGCTACACCTTC	CASSSRQGADGYTF
TRBJ2-7	TRBD1	13	TRBV12-3/TRBV12-4	.	TGTGCCAGCAGTCGGACAGGGAGAAACGAGCAGTACTTC	CASSRTGRNEQYF
TRBJ2-1	.	20	TRBV24-1	.	TGTGCCACCAGTGATTCCCTAGTCCCCCTCGTCGGAGGGACCTACAATGAGCAGTTCTTC	CATSDSLVPLVGGTYNEQFF
TRBJ2-3	TRBD2	17	TRBV6-5	few	TGTGCCAGCAGGGCTGACCCAGGACTAGTTTACACAGATACGCAGTATTTT	CASRADPGLVYTDTQYF
TRBJ1-2	.	15	TRBV5-4	few	TGTGCCAGCAGCTTGGGGGGGGTGTCTGTGGATGGCTACACCTTC	CASSLGGVSVDGYTF
TRBJ2-1	.	13	TRBV11-3	few	TGTGCCAGCAGCCCAATGCGCGTGGGTGAGCAGTTCTTC	CASSPMRVGEQFF
TRBJ2-7	TRBD2	17	TRBV4-2	.	TGTGCCAGCAGCCCACTAGCGGGAGGGCCGAGTGGCTACGAGCAGTACTTC	CASSPLAGGPSGYEQYF
TRBJ1-2	.	13	TRBV7-9	.	TGTGCCAGCAGCTCAGGGTCGGGCGATGGCTACACCTTC	CASSSGSGDGYTF
TRBJ2-2	TRBD1	14	TRBV12-3/TRBV12-4	.	TGTGCCAGCAGTCCGACAGGGGGCTCCGGGGAGCTGTTTTTT	CASSPTGGSGELFF
TRBJ2-3	.	14	TRBV21-1	.	TGTGCCAGCAGCCCGAATGGAGCCACAGATACGCAGTATTTT	CASSPNGATDTQYF
TRBJ2-3	TRBD2	19	TRBV24-1	few	TGTGCCACCAGTGATTTAAGCGGACTAGCGGGAGGGCCGACAGATACGCAGTATTTT	CATSDLSGLAGGPTDTQYF
TRBJ2-7	TRBD2	15	TRBV5-5	few	TGTGCCAGCAGCTTGACTTCGACTAGCTTCCACGAGCAGTACTTC	CASSLTSTSFHEQYF
TRBJ1-5	TRBD1	15	TRBV6-5	.	TGTGCCAGCAGTTACTCTAGACAGGGGGCACAGCCCCAGCATTTT	CASSYSRQGAQPQHF
TRBJ2-1	.	15	TRBV10-3	few	TGTGCCATCAGTGAAGGCGTGAGCTCCTACAATGAGCAGTTCTTC	CAISEGVSSYNEQFF
TRBJ2-7	TRBD2	14	TRBV7-3	.	TGTGCCAGCAGCTCAGCGGGGGGGCATTACGAGCAGTACTTC	CASSSAGGHYEQYF
TRBJ2-5	.	14	TRBV6-5	.	TGTGCCAGCAGCTCACCCGGACTACCCCTAACCCAGTACTTC	CASSSPGLPLTQYF
TRBJ1-5	.	15	TRBV7-2	.	TGTGCCAGCAGCTTATTAGGGATCAGTAATCAGCCCCAGCATTTT	CASSLLGISNQPQHF
TRBJ2-3	.	15	TRBV24-1	.	TGTGCCACCAGTGCTTCTTCAGGGCCGGTAGGTACGCAGTATTTT	CATSASSGPVGTQYF
TRBJ1-1	TRBD1	15	TRBV5-1	.	TGCGCCAGCAGCTTGAAACAGGGGATGAACACTGAAGCTTTCTTT	CASSLKQGMNTEAFF
TRBJ2-2	TRBD2	17	TRBV9	.	TGTGCCAGCAGCTTAGGAAGACTAGCGGGAGCGAGCGGGGAGCTGTTTTTT	CASSLGRLAGASGELFF
TRBJ2-2	.	14	TRBV21-1	.	TGTGCCAGCAGTTTGGACAGGCGCACCGGGGAGCTGTTTTTT	CASSLDRRTGELFF
TRBJ1-2	.	11	TRBV20-1	.	TGCAGTCCGAGAGAGCAGGGTAGATTCGCCTTC	CSPREQGRFAF
TRBJ2-3	.	15	TRBV4-2	.	TGTGCCAGCAGCCAAGAGGGGGATATGGCAGATACGCAGTATTTT	CASSQEGDMADTQYF
TRBJ2-1	.	13	TRBV6-4	.	TGTGCCAGCACAGTGGCCGGGAACAATGAGCAGTTCTTC	CASTVAGNNEQFF
TRBJ2-7	TRBD1	14	TRBV7-6	.	TGTGCCAGCAGCTTATTTGGGACAGCCTACGAGCAGTACTTC	CASSLFGTAYEQYF
TRBJ2-5	TRBD2	17	TRBV10-3	.	TGTGCCATCAGTGAGTCGACCTGGCGGGAGGCTCAAGAGACCCAGTACTTC	CAISESTWREAQETQYF
TRBJ1-1	.	14	TRBV3-1	.	TGTGCCAGCAGCCAAGTATCGGGGGACACTGAAGCTTTCTTT	CASSQVSGDTEAFF
TRBJ2-2	TRBD2	14	TRBV7-2	few	TGTGCCGTCCGACTAGCGGGGGGGACCGGGGAGCTGTTTTTT	CAVRLAGGTGELFF
TRBJ2-4	TRBD1	17	TRBV29-1	few	TGCAGCGTTGAAGATCCAGAGGGAGGCAGGGGGCTTGACATTCAGTACTTC	CSVEDPEGGRGLDIQYF
TRBJ2-1	.	14	TRBV20-1	.	TGCAGTGCGTTTTGGGGGTACGCCGACAATGAGCAGTTCTTC	CSAFWGYADNEQFF
TRBJ2-7	TRBD1	16	TRBV7-6	.	TGTGCCAGCAGCTTAGAGGCCGGACAGGGCCCCTACGAGCAGTACTTC	CASSLEAGQGPYEQYF
TRBJ1-1	.	15	TRBV5-1	.	TGCGCCAGCAGCGCCTACACAGGGAAGGACACTGAAGCTTTCTTT	CASSAYTGKDTEAFF
TRBJ1-1	.	14	TRBV2	.	TGTGCCAGCCGCCTAGACAGCCAGGGAACTGAAGCTTTCTTT	CASRLDSQGTEAFF
TRBJ2-5	TRBD2	15	TRBV4-1	.	TGCGCCAGCAGCCAAACCCAGAGCGGGAGGCAGACCCAGTACTTC	CASSQTQSGRQTQYF
TRBJ2-1	TRBD2	17	TRBV12-3/TRBV12-4	many	TGTGCCAGCAGCCTGGGGCCAGCGGGGGGGCCGTTCGATGAGCAGTTCTTC	CASSLGPAGGPFDEQFF
TRBJ2-1	.	16	TRBV6-5	.	TGTGCCAGCAGTTACTCGATGCCGAACTGGGGCGGTCAGCAGTTCTTC	CASSYSMPNWGGQQFF
TRBJ2-3	TRBD1	14	TRBV5-6	.	TGTGCCAGCAGCTTTACAGGGGTAACAGATACGCAGTATTTT	CASSFTGVTDTQYF
TRBJ1-1	.	15	TRBV5-1	.	TGCGCCAGCAGCCCACCTAGGGGGGGGTACACTGAAGCTTTCTTT	CASSPPRGGYTEAFF
TRBJ2-3	.	16	TRBV4-1	.	TGCGCCAGCAGCCGGGACTCGACCCCTAGCACAGATACGCAGTATTTT	CASSRDSTPSTDTQYF